Shown below are 30 T cell receptor beta chains from a single sample sequenced in a study of neoadjuvant anti-PD-1 for oral cavity cancer. Assay: immunoSEQ multiplex PCR; the TCRdb copy retains only in-frame clones and omits some. Among more than 5,500 clones listed, about 46% were seen once. Sample: tumor tissue, taken before nivolumab (anti-PD-1) treatment. The receptor source for this set is a person aged 35-79 years with oral cavity squamous cell carcinoma.

CDR3 amino acids: CASSEQGFNTQYF. CDR3 sequence (DNA): TGTGCCAGCAGTGAGCAGGGTTTTAATACGCAGTATTTT. The chain links TRBV25-1 to TRBJ2-3, with TRBD1 as a possible D gene (5 bases). Germline V gene lookup returns CDR1 MGHDK and CDR2 SYGVNS. This CDR3 comprises 13 residues. Trimming took off 3 bases at V and 7 bases at J, with 11 bases between the two ends.

This clone was seen only a few times. This chain connects TRBV5-1 to TRBJ1-3; the D is unclear. Trimming removed 0 bases from V and 0 bases from J, with 7 bases in between. CDR1 is SGHRS, CDR2 YFSETQ, per germline. The CDR3 runs to 15 residues. The CDR3 region is CASSLADSSGNTIYF. For the CDR3, the DNA is TGCGCCAGCAGCTTGGCCGATTCCTCTGGAAACACCATATATTTT.

This clone was recorded once. V usage is TRBV20-1 and J usage is TRBJ2-3; a possible D gene is TRBD2 (5 bases). Per germline, CDR1 DFQATT and CDR2 SNEGSKA (reference sequence). The V gene lost 8 bases and the J gene lost 10 bases, with 13 bases spanning the gap. The CDR3 runs 10 residues. The CDR3 loop is CSPQAEAQYF. DNA of the CDR3: TGCAGTCCCCAGGCGGAGGCGCAGTATTTT.

The rearrangement joins TRBV6-5 to TRBJ1-2; D perhaps matches TRBD1 (5 bases). V lost 4 bases to trimming and J lost 4 bases, with 10 bases between them. Germline values: CDR1 MNHEY, CDR2 SVGAGI. This CDR3 is built from 13 residues. CDR3 nucleotide sequence: TGTGCCAGCAGTTTTCAGGGTATCTATGGCTACACCTTC. Protein sequence: CASSFQGIYGYTF.

The chain has TRBV27 and TRBJ1-2, with D tentatively TRBD1 (5 bases). The V gene's germline CDR1 is MNHEY and CDR2 SMNVEV (reference sequence). CDR3 length: 14 amino acids. Trimming shortened V by 2 bases and J by 8 bases, and 15 bases separated the two germline ends. The CDR3, as DNA: TGTGCCAGCAGTTTAGGGGCAGGTGTAGGGGGCTACACCTTC. This gives the protein CASSLGAGVGGYTF.

The V and J genes are TRBV2 and TRBJ2-2; a possible D gene is TRBD1 (5 bases). CDR1 is SNHLY and CDR2 is FYNNEI in the germline V gene. The ends were cut back, 5 bases at V and 2 bases at J, with 12 bases in the middle. The CDR3 has 15 amino acids. The DNA of the CDR3 is TGTGCCAGCAGTCCCCTCGACAGTAACACCGGGGAGCTGTTTTTT. As protein: CASSPLDSNTGELFF.

This chain links TRBV7-2 with TRBJ2-5; 8 nucleotides match TRBD2. Germline V gene lookup returns CDR1 SGHTA and CDR2 FQGNSA. The trim removed 5 bases at V and 2 bases at J, leaving 7 bases unmatched. The CDR3 totals 15 residues. CDR3 DNA: TGTGCCAGCAGCAATCAGGGCGGGGGGCAAGAGACCCAGTACTTC. Protein sequence: CASSNQGGGQETQYF.

This clone appeared a few times. V usage is TRBV7-9 and J usage is TRBJ1-5; tentative D call: TRBD1 (5 bases). The CDR3 loop spans 16 amino acids. The V end was cut by 5 bases, the J end by 6 bases, with 20 bases between. Germline-derived CDR1 and CDR2 are SEHNR and FQNEAQ (reference sequence). In DNA, the CDR3 is TGTGCCAGCAGCCACCGGGGAGAGGGGTCGGCTCAGCCCCAGCATTTT. Translation gives CASSHRGEGSAQPQHF.

The V and J genes are TRBV6-5 and TRBJ2-7; 7 bases are a match to TRBD1. J lost 2 bases, V lost 5 bases, and 3 bases had no gene match. Germline loops: CDR1 MNHEY, CDR2 SVGAGI. The length of the CDR3 is 13 residues. CDR3 region: CASSERGPYEQYF. The CDR3 coding sequence is TGTGCCAGCAGTGAAAGGGGGCCCTACGAGCAGTACTTC.

This chain connects TRBV4-3 to TRBJ2-5, with 8 nucleotides matching TRBD1. The CDR3 is 15 amino acids. J was trimmed by 4 bases and V by 2 bases; bases with no gene match: 6. Per germline, CDR1 LGHNA and CDR2 YSLEER. CDR3 DNA: TGCGCCAGCAGCCAAAGCACAGGGGGAGGAGAGACCCAGTACTTC. Translated, it gives CASSQSTGGGETQYF.

V and J are TRBV5-6 and TRBJ2-7; D ambiguous. V lost 1 base and J 8 bases, leaving 10 bases between the germline ends. The CDR3 spans 12 residues. Germline V gives CDR1 SGHDT, CDR2 YYEEEE. The CDR3 coding sequence is TGTGCCAGCAGCTTGACAGAGTTTAAGCAGTACTTC. Residues: CASSLTEFKQYF.

This clone qualifies as medium-sized. The chain joins TRBV7-2 to TRBJ1-6; D perhaps matches TRBD1 (6 bases). V gave up 2 bases and J gave up 2 bases, with 7 bases separating them. The CDR3 runs to 15 residues. Germline CDR1 reads SGHTA; CDR2 reads FQGNSA. DNA for the CDR3: TGTGCCAGCAGCTTACAGGGGCCCTATAATTCACCCCTCCACTTT. It encodes CASSLQGPYNSPLHF.

The chain couples TRBV28 to TRBJ2-5; D call uncertain. The CDR3 runs 9 residues. Trimming left V 8 bases short and J 8 bases short, with 6 bases between. Germline lookup yields CDR1 MDHEN and CDR2 SYDVKM. CDR3 DNA: TGTGCCAGCGGCCCCACCCAGTACTTC. It specifies CASGPTQYF.

This chain joins TRBV5-6 and TRBJ1-2, with D possibly being TRBD1 (6 bases). V was cut by 0 bases and J by 1 base, with 19 bases left in between. Germline values: CDR1 SGHDT, CDR2 YYEEEE. The CDR3 spans 18 residues. In nucleotides, the CDR3 is TGTGCCAGCAGCTTGGGGGTCAGGGGCCGGCAACTTAACTATGGCTACACCTTC. Translating gives CASSLGVRGRQLNYGYTF.

The chain carries TRBV7-9 and TRBJ2-7, with D possibly being TRBD1 (5 bases). The CDR3 sequence is 15 residues long. The V and J ends lost 5 bases and 1 base respectively, with 15 bases between them. CDR1 and CDR2 from the germline V gene are SEHNR and FQNEAQ (reference sequence). CDR3 residues: CASSARTRPSYEQYF. CDR3 bases: TGTGCCAGCAGCGCTCGGACAAGACCTTCCTACGAGCAGTACTTC.

This clone appeared once. This sequence joins TRBV5-1 and TRBJ2-1; TRBD2 agrees at 9 bases. V trimming: 0 bases; J trimming: 7 bases; junction bases outside the gene matches: 8. There are 16 residues in the CDR3. The V gene's germline CDR1 is SGHRS and CDR2 YFSETQ. CDR3 nucleotide sequence: TGCGCCAGCAGCTTGGCCGGGCGGGGGGGCGGAAATGAGCAGTTCTTC. Translating gives CASSLAGRGGGNEQFF. The entire variable domain, with the rest obtained from reference TRBV5-1 and TRBJ2-1, is as follows: KAGVTQTPRYLIKTRGQQVTLSCSPISGHRSVSWYQQTPGQGLQFLFEYFSETQRNKGNFPGRFSGRQFSNSRSEMNVSTLELGDSALYLCASSLAGRGGGNEQFFGPGTRLTVL.

V is TRBV10-3 and J is TRBJ1-1, with D possibly being TRBD1 (5 bases). Germline CDR1 ENHRY, CDR2 SYGVKD. V lost 3 bases and J 2 bases, leaving 13 bases between the germline ends. This CDR3 is built from 15 residues. The CDR3 nucleotides are TGTGCCATCAGTGAACGGGGGACTGTCAACACTGAAGCTTTCTTT. This codes for CAISERGTVNTEAFF.

The chain combines TRBV2 with TRBJ1-3; D unresolved. The CDR3 loop spans 16 amino acids. Germline-derived CDR1 and CDR2 are SNHLY and FYNNEI. Trimming left V 2 bases short and J 0 bases short, with 11 bases between. The CDR3 reads CASSEPYGSSGNTIYF. The DNA of the CDR3 is TGTGCCAGCAGTGAACCCTACGGGAGCTCTGGAAACACCATATATTTT.

This clone is classed as medium-sized. The J gene is TRBJ1-2, the V gene TRBV2, with 11 bases matching TRBD1. The trim removed 3 bases at V and 9 bases at J, leaving 9 bases unmatched. The CDR3 has 15 residues. Germline CDR1 SNHLY, CDR2 FYNNEI. The CDR3 region has the DNA TGTGCCAGCAGTGACAGGACAGGGGGCTTCGGGAGCTACACCTTC. This translates into CASSDRTGGFGSYTF.

The chain employs TRBV27 and TRBJ1-5, with D unresolved. CDR3 length: 13 amino acids. V was cut by 5 bases and J by 5 bases, with 10 bases left in between. Germline CDR1 is MNHEY and CDR2 is SMNVEV (reference sequence). The CDR3 coding sequence is TGTGCCAGCAGTATCAAAGGACATCAGCCCCAGCATTTT. Protein sequence: CASSIKGHQPQHF.

The gene calls are TRBV7-2 and TRBJ2-2, with D unclear. Germline CDR1 is SGHTA and CDR2 is FQGNSA. This CDR3 is built from 16 residues. Trimming shortened V by 0 bases and J by 3 bases, and 11 bases separated the two germline ends. The CDR3 protein is CASSLARNVYTGELFF. In DNA form, the CDR3 reads TGTGCCAGCAGCTTAGCGCGGAATGTATACACCGGGGAGCTGTTTTTT. Combining the CDR3 with reference TRBV7-2 and TRBJ2-2 gives the whole variable domain GAGVSQSPSNKVTEKGKDVELRCDPISGHTALYWYRQSLGQGLEFLIYFQGNSAPDKSGLPSDRFSAERTGGSVSTLTIQRTQQEDSAVYLCASSLARNVYTGELFFGEGSRLTVL.

This clone is medium-sized by share. The CDR3 protein is CSAGGGEQFF. CDR3 nucleotide sequence: TGCAGTGCCGGCGGGGGGGAGCAGTTCTTC. The chain is built from TRBV20-1 and TRBJ2-1; 8 bases line up with TRBD2. Germline loops: CDR1 DFQATT, CDR2 SNEGSKA (reference sequence). Trimming at V came to 6 bases and at J to 10 bases, leaving 2 bases not matched to a gene. The CDR3 has 10 residues.

This clone came up a few times. The CDR3 bases are TGTGCCAGCAGTTCGATCTATTCACCCCTCCACTTT. Residues: CASSSIYSPLHF. The chain couples TRBV27 to TRBJ1-6; D not certain. The germline V gene has CDR1 MNHEY and CDR2 SMNVEV (reference sequence). V was cut by 4 bases and J by 8 bases, with 6 bases left in between. The CDR3 length is 12 residues.

The gene calls are TRBV14 and TRBJ1-6; D is unclear. The CDR3 spans 14 residues. Germline V CDR1 and CDR2: SGHDN, FVKESK. V gave up 10 bases and J gave up 5 bases, with 15 bases separating them. The CDR3 loop reads CATPAHPDNSPLHF. The CDR3 nucleotides read TGTGCCACCCCGGCCCACCCGGATAATTCACCCCTCCACTTT.

The chain couples TRBV5-1 to TRBJ2-7; maybe TRBD1 (6 bases). Looked up from germline, CDR1 is SGHRS and CDR2 is YFSETQ. The CDR3 contains 18 residues. The V gene lost 0 bases and the J gene lost 5 bases, with 24 bases spanning the gap. The CDR3 sequence: CASSLGLRGRGALHEQYF. The DNA for the CDR3 is TGCGCCAGCAGCTTGGGACTTAGGGGCAGGGGAGCTCTACACGAGCAGTACTTC.

This clone was seen only a few times. The V call is TRBV11-2, the J call TRBJ2-6; the match to TRBD1 covers 7 bases. Germline V gene lookup returns CDR1 SGHAT and CDR2 FQNNGV. This CDR3 comprises 15 residues. J was trimmed by 2 bases and V by 8 bases; bases with no gene match: 6. As DNA, the CDR3 is TGTGCCAGCGGGTTGACAGGGACTGGGGCCAACGTCCTGACTTTC. Amino acid sequence: CASGLTGTGANVLTF.

The chain couples TRBV4-2 to TRBJ1-2; D might be TRBD1 (5 bases). Trimming shortened V by 5 bases and J by 7 bases, and 11 bases separated the two germline ends. The V gene's germline CDR1 is LGHNA and CDR2 YNFKEQ. This CDR3 is 12 amino acids long. For the CDR3, the DNA is TGTGCCAGCAGCTTGGGGGACTCTGGCTACACCTTC. Protein sequence: CASSLGDSGYTF.

This sequence joins TRBV6-5 and TRBJ2-5; tentatively, D is TRBD1 (6 bases). The CDR3 totals 13 residues. CDR1 and CDR2 (germline): MNHEY, SVGAGI. The ends were cut back, 10 bases at V and 4 bases at J, with 16 bases in the middle. CDR3 DNA: TGTGCCACCAGGGGTACAGGGCTAGAGACCCAGTACTTC. The encoded protein is CATRGTGLETQYF.

This chain joins TRBV5-1 and TRBJ2-3; TRBD1 or TRBD2 may be the D gene (5 bases each). Trimming removed 0 bases at V and 0 bases at J, with 8 bases between. Germline V gene data show CDR1 as SGHRS and CDR2 as YFSETQ. The CDR3 is 15 amino acids. The CDR3 DNA reads as TGCGCCAGCAGCTTGGGGGGGTCTAGCACAGATACGCAGTATTTT. It yields the protein CASSLGGSSTDTQYF.

The rearrangement uses TRBV5-4 and TRBJ1-1, with D unclear. CDR3 length: 13 residues. Between the trimmed V and J ends, which lost 0 bases and 3 bases, there was a span of 6 bases. CDR1 and CDR2 from the germline V gene are SGHNT and YYREEE (reference sequence). CDR3 in amino acids: CASSLAVDTEAFF. CDR3 DNA sequence: TGTGCCAGCAGCTTGGCAGTAGACACTGAAGCTTTCTTT.